The 5 T cell receptor beta chains given below trace back to one sample, sequenced in a study of human T cells and chemical hapten exposure. In TCRdb, the RACE reads were re-called with MiXCR into one record per CDR3 protein. This table holds tens of thousands of distinct CDR3 sequences, around a tenth found once. Indicated time point: patch test 2, 6 weeks after DPC sensitization. The treatment is: therapeutic diphenylcyclopropenone sensitization with weekly scalp DPC. Sequenced here: whole blood, sampled in connection with sensitization to the hapten diphenylcyclopropenone (DPC). Every receptor here comes from a man between 25 and 39 years old with alopecia areata. Some clones in this sample may be carry-over from other donors' samples.

The table lists this clonotype with many counts. The chain uses TRBV5-5 and TRBJ1-1; 7 nucleotides agree with TRBD1. The V gene end was trimmed by 4 bases and the J gene end by 5 bases; junction bases not matched to a gene: 11. This CDR3 has 15 amino acids. The germline V gene has CDR1 SGHKS and CDR2 YYEKEE (reference sequence). CDR3 residues: CASSSHDRVDTEAFF. CDR3 sequence (DNA): TGTGCCAGCAGCAGCCACGACAGGGTTGATACTGAAGCTTTCTTT. The variable domain in full, with the rest retrieved from reference TRBV5-5 and TRBJ1-1, is DAGVTQSPTHLIKTRGQQVTLRCSPISGHKSVSWYQQVLGQGPQFIFQYYEKEERGRGNFPDRFSARQFPNYSSELNVNALLLGDSALYLCASSSHDRVDTEAFFGQGTRLTVV.

This clonotype showed up many times. The chain recombines TRBV7-2 with TRBJ2-5; TRBD1 matches 7 bases. Germline V gene data show CDR1 as SGHTA and CDR2 as FQGNSA. This CDR3 spans 16 amino acids. The junction had 8 bases not matched to a gene; V was cut back by 3 bases and J by 1 base. CDR3 sequence reads: CASSLARGGLQETQYF. The CDR3 DNA sequence: TGTGCCAGCAGCTTGGCGCGAGGGGGCCTCCAAGAGACCCAGTACTTC.

The chain employs TRBV19 and TRBJ1-4; TRBD1 is a possible D gene (5 bases). Deletions cut 7 bases from V and 7 bases from J, with 13 bases between. Germline CDR1 reads LNHDA; CDR2 reads SQIVND (reference sequence). CDR3 length equals 13 residues. In DNA, the CDR3 is TGTGCCAGTACCCCGCAGGGATCTGAAAAACTGTTTTTT. Its translation: CASTPQGSEKLFF. The full variable domain, with the rest looked up from reference TRBV19 and TRBJ1-4, is DGGITQSPKYLFRKEGQNVTLSCEQNLNHDAMYWYRQDPGQGLRLIYYSQIVNDFQKGDIAEGYSVSREKKESFPLTVTSAQKNPTAFYLCASTPQGSEKLFFGSGTQLSVL.

The table lists this clonotype with many counts. The rearrangement joins TRBV29-1 to TRBJ2-2; D remains unclear. Trimming took 4 bases from V and 0 from J, leaving 15 bases between them. Per germline, CDR1 SQVTM and CDR2 ANQGSEA. This CDR3 region has 16 residues. The CDR3 DNA follows: TGCAGCGTTGCCCCGCAGTGGCGACCGAACACCGGGGAGCTGTTTTTT. Its translation is CSVAPQWRPNTGELFF.

This clonotype was observed a few times. This chain links TRBV11-2 with TRBJ2-6; TRBD2 is a possible D gene (5 bases). Germline CDR1 and CDR2: SGHAT and FQNNGV. V gave up 2 bases and J gave up 0 bases, with 11 bases separating them. The CDR3 sequence is 17 residues long. The DNA for the CDR3 is TGTGCCAGCAGCTTAAACAGCGGTATCTCTGGGGCCAACGTCCTGACTTTC. It translates to CASSLNSGISGANVLTF.